Following are 10 T cell receptor beta chains from one sample sequenced in a study of cytomegalovirus exposure and HLA in healthy donors. The PCR used 60 Vbeta and 13 Jbeta primers. Only in-frame clones appear in the TCRdb table, and some are missing; sequencing was by immunoSEQ multiplex PCR. The sample lists 150,000 to 200,000 clones; around 78% were seen once. Sample: PBMCs. These TCRs come from a woman aged 25 to 39 in good health and CMV-seropositive.

For the CDR3, the DNA is TGTGCCAGCAGTTGGGGGGACCAAGAGACCCAGTACTTC. Translated, it gives CASSWGDQETQYF. The chain employs TRBV9 and TRBJ2-5; D may be TRBD2 (6 bases). The CDR3 is 13 residues long. CDR1 is SGDLS, CDR2 YYNGEE, per germline. Trimming removed 5 bases at V and 0 bases at J, with 8 bases between.

Comment on this clone: The same CDR3 can be traced to other DNA sequences in this sample. The V gene is TRBV30, the J gene TRBJ1-5; possibly TRBD1 for D (5 bases). CDR1 is GTSNPN and CDR2 is SVGIG in the germline V gene (reference sequence). V was pared by 2 bases and J by 2 bases, with 10 bases between. This CDR3 has 14 amino acids. Here the CDR3 DNA reads TGTGCCTGGAGTATGGGGCAGGGCAATCAGCCCCAGCATTTT. This sequence encodes CAWSMGQGNQPQHF.

The table lists this clone with a count of one. This chain joins TRBV7-6 and TRBJ2-1, with TRBD2 matching 14 bases. This CDR3 is 16 amino acids long. Trimming at V came to 4 bases and at J to 9 bases, leaving 8 bases not matched to a gene. The germline V gene encodes CDR1 SGHVS and CDR2 FNYEAQ. CDR3 in DNA: TGTGCCAGCAGCTCCCGGGGGACTAGCGGGGGTGTTGAGCAGTTCTTC. Protein sequence: CASSSRGTSGGVEQFF.

CDR3 amino acids: CASSGQMNTEAFF. The CDR3 region has the DNA TGTGCCAGCAGTGGACAGATGAACACTGAAGCTTTCTTT. The chain joins TRBV2 to TRBJ1-1; tentatively, D is TRBD1 (5 bases). Trimming left V 4 bases short and J 0 bases short, with 6 bases between. The CDR3 has 13 amino acids. Germline V gene lookup returns CDR1 SNHLY and CDR2 FYNNEI. Complete variable domain (other parts from reference TRBV2 and TRBJ1-1): EPEVTQTPSHQVTQMGQEVILRCVPISNHLYFYWYRQILGQKVEFLVSFYNNEISEKSEIFDDQFSVERPDGSNFTLKIRSTKLEDSAMYFCASSGQMNTEAFFGQGTRLTVV.

This clone was detected only once. Other DNA sequences of this sample code for an identical CDR3. V usage is TRBV9 and J usage is TRBJ2-3, with a weak D call TRBD2 (6 bases). V was trimmed by 2 bases and J by 5 bases, leaving 9 bases between them. This CDR3 is built from 13 residues. Germline lookup yields CDR1 SGDLS and CDR2 YYNGEE. CDR3 in DNA: TGTGCCAGCAGCGTGGGAGGTGGAGATACGCAGTATTTT. Protein sequence: CASSVGGGDTQYF. The full variable domain, its missing parts supplied by reference TRBV9 and TRBJ2-3, is DSGVTQTPKHLITATGQRVTLRCSPRSGDLSVYWYQQSLDQGLQFLIQYYNGEERAKGNILERFSAQQFPDLHSELNLSSLELGDSALYFCASSVGGGDTQYFGPGTRLTVL.

The chain uses TRBV4-1 and TRBJ2-7; 7 bases match TRBD2. Per germline, CDR1 MGHRA and CDR2 YSYEKL. V trimming: 6 bases; J trimming: 0 bases; junction bases outside the gene matches: 11. The CDR3 spans 16 residues. CDR3 protein: CASRLTSAISSYEQYF. The DNA of the CDR3 is TGCGCCAGCAGACTTACTAGCGCCATAAGCTCCTACGAGCAGTACTTC.

The rearrangement links TRBV5-1 to TRBJ1-4, with 8 positions matching TRBD1. The CDR3 totals 15 residues. Germline V gives CDR1 SGHRS, CDR2 YFSETQ. Germline trimming cut 3 bases from V and 4 bases from J; bases unmatched to any gene: 5. CDR3 DNA sequence: TGCGCCAGCAGCTCTCAGGGGGCCTTTAATGAAAAACTGTTTTTT. Protein sequence: CASSSQGAFNEKLFF.

This chain connects TRBV7-2 to TRBJ2-3, with 11 bases matching TRBD2. CDR1 is SGHTA, CDR2 FQGNSA, per germline. The trim removed 3 bases at V and 5 bases at J, leaving 13 bases unmatched. The CDR3 runs 18 residues. The CDR3 DNA reads as TGTGCCAGCAGCTTCGGGTGGGGTAGCGGGGGGGTAAAAGATACGCAGTATTTT. This translates into CASSFGWGSGGVKDTQYF.

In DNA form, the CDR3 reads TGTGCCAGCACTTTGATCTGGGGCGGCAATCAGCCCCAGCATTTT. The encoded protein is CASTLIWGGNQPQHF. The V gene is TRBV2, the J gene TRBJ1-5, with a possible D match to TRBD1 (5 bases). The CDR3 contains 15 residues. Germline V CDR1 and CDR2: SNHLY, FYNNEI. V dropped 7 bases and J dropped 2 bases, with 15 bases sitting between them. The full variable domain, in which reference TRBV2 and TRBJ1-5 provide the parts outside the CDR3, is EPEVTQTPSHQVTQMGQEVILRCVPISNHLYFYWYRQILGQKVEFLVSFYNNEISEKSEIFDDQFSVERPDGSNFTLKIRSTKLEDSAMYFCASTLIWGGNQPQHFGDGTRLSIL.

The J gene is TRBJ1-5, the V gene TRBV19; TRBD1 might be the D (5 bases). The germline V gene encodes CDR1 LNHDA and CDR2 SQIVND (reference sequence). The CDR3 spans 13 residues. V was pared by 3 bases and J by 5 bases, with 8 bases between. This CDR3 reads CASSIQGYQPQHF. CDR3 coding DNA: TGTGCCAGTAGTATCCAGGGTTATCAGCCCCAGCATTTT.